Listed below are T cell receptor beta chains from one sample, sequenced in a study of response to subunit inactivated influenza vaccine. MiXCR was run by TCRdb on the RT-PCR reads, yielding one entry per CDR3 protein. The sample lists about 530,000 distinct CDR3 sequences; over 10% were seen once. The source was PBMCs from blood, collected roughly 47 days after vaccination. Receptor source: a man aged 50-59 years who received an inactivated influenza vaccine. Both conserved end residues are part of each CDR3. The D gene is left open where the match is weak. Clone size is given for some rows only: seen once, a few or many times, or a class if the clone is expanded.

v_call	j_call	clone_size	d_call	cdr3_aa	cdr3_nt
TRBV20-1	TRBJ2-3	.	.	CSAMLWEQYF	TGCAGTGCTATGTTGTGGGAGCAGTATTTT
TRBV12-3/TRBV12-4	TRBJ2-5	.	.	CASSTFEGETQYF	TGTGCCAGCAGCACGTTCGAGGGCGAGACCCAGTACTTC
TRBV12-3/TRBV12-4	TRBJ2-4	.	TRBD2	CASSLTSAVGAKNIQYF	TGTGCCAGCAGTTTAACTAGCGCAGTTGGGGCCAAAAACATTCAGTACTTC
TRBV20-1	TRBJ2-7	few	.	CSARASVYEQYF	TGCAGTGCTAGAGCGTCAGTCTACGAGCAGTACTTC
TRBV6-5	TRBJ1-1	many	.	CASSSGPTRNEAFF	TGTGCCAGCAGTTCGGGACCCACCAGAAATGAAGCTTTCTTT
TRBV6-2/TRBV6-3	TRBJ2-2	few	.	CASSYGIGELFF	TGTGCCAGCAGTTACGGGATCGGGGAGCTGTTTTTT
TRBV29-1	TRBJ2-1	few	.	CSALPSINEQFF	TGCAGCGCCCTACCCTCTATCAATGAGCAGTTCTTC
TRBV7-2	TRBJ2-1	.	TRBD2	CASSSARGSRVREQFF	TGTGCCAGCAGCTCCGCCCGCGGGAGTCGAGTCCGCGAGCAGTTCTTC
TRBV6-2/TRBV6-3	TRBJ1-5	.	.	CASTSRGRVNQPQHF	TGTGCCAGCACCTCCAGGGGCAGGGTCAATCAGCCCCAGCATTTT
TRBV7-2	TRBJ2-3	.	.	CASSPDGDRTDTQYF	TGTGCCAGCAGCCCGGACGGAGACCGCACAGATACGCAGTATTTT
TRBV6-4	TRBJ2-3	few	TRBD2	CASSSTSGPDTQYF	TGTGCCAGCAGCTCGACTAGCGGGCCAGATACGCAGTATTTT
TRBV6-5	TRBJ2-7	few	.	CASSYSRVSYEQYF	TGTGCCAGCAGTTACTCGAGGGTATCCTACGAGCAGTACTTC
TRBV10-3	TRBJ2-7	many	.	CAIRGLAGLGEQYF	TGTGCCATCAGGGGCTTGGCGGGGCTTGGGGAGCAGTACTTC